These T cell receptor beta chains were read from a single sample in a study of cytomegalovirus exposure and HLA in healthy donors. This table comes from immunoSEQ multiplex PCR, and its TCRdb copy is limited to in-frame clones, with some not included. The table shows some 60,000 clones, with about 96% occurring only once. Sequenced input: PBMCs. The receptors shown here come from a young man in good health and CMV-seronegative. CDR3s leave out the opening cysteine and the closing phenylalanine or tryptophan. The D gene is left open where the match is weak.

TRBD2	TRBV5-4	ASSTTSGSNNEQF
-	TRBV14	ASSRGHEQY
-	TRBV5-6	ASSLHQGIGTEAF
TRBD1	TRBV28	ASSLGQGAITNTEAF
-	TRBV14	ASSRRRPALTEQF
TRBD1	TRBV19	ASSIDTQGAYSPPQY
-	TRBV7-9	ASSLVTSAGSLPGYT
TRBD1	TRBV5-1	ASSVRGQFYDYGYT
TRBD1	TRBV5-1	ASSFTSTGTYEQY
TRBD1	TRBV5-6	ASSWGTVEQY
TRBD1	TRBV4-3	ASSQDRGQVYLKAF
-	TRBV6-4	ASSLCRGENQPQH
TRBD2	TRBV9	ASSVAGGEGYNEQF
-	TRBV2	ASAGGTGDNTGELF
TRBD1	TRBV10-2	ASSESTGANEQY
TRBD1	TRBV4-1	ASSPQDRGNQPQH
-	TRBV28	ASSRTENTEAF
-	TRBV4-3	ASSQDLTGSQPQH
TRBD1	TRBV19	ASRTGGTDQPQH
-	TRBV28	ASSLKRDTYGYT
-	TRBV4-3	ASSQEPLVTAYGHGYT
TRBD2	TRBV12-5	ASGLVISGSFYEQF
TRBD1	TRBV19	ASSIDRVAGTDNEQF